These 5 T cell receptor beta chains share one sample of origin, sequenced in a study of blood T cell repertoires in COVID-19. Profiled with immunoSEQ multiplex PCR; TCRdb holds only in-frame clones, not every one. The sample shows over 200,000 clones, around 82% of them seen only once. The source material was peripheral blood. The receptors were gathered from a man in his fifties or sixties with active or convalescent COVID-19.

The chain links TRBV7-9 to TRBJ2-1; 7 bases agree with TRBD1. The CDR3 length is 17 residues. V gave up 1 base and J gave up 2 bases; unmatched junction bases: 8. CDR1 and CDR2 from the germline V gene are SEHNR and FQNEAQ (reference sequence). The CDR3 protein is CASSLGDDRVPYNEQFF. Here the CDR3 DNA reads TGTGCCAGCAGCTTAGGAGACGACAGGGTGCCCTACAATGAGCAGTTCTTC.

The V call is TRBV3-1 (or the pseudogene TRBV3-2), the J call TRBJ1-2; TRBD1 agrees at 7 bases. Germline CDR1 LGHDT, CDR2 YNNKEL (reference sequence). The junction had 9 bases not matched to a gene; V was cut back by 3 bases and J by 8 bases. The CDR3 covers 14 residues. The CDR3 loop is CASSQLDRSRGYTF. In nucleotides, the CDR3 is TGTGCCAGCAGCCAGTTGGACAGGTCGCGCGGCTACACCTTC.

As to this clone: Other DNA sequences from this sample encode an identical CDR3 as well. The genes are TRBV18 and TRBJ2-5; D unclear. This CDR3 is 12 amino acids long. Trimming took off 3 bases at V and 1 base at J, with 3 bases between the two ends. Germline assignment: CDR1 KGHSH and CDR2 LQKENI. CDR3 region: CASSPSQETQYF. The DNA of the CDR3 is TGTGCCAGCTCACCCTCCCAAGAGACCCAGTACTTC.

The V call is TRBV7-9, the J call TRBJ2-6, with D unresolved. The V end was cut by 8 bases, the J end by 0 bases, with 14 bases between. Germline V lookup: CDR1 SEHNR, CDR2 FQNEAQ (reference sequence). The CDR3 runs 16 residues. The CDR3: CASHRGDPSGANVLTF. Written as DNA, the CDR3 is TGTGCCAGCCACCGTGGAGACCCCTCTGGGGCCAACGTCCTGACTTTC.

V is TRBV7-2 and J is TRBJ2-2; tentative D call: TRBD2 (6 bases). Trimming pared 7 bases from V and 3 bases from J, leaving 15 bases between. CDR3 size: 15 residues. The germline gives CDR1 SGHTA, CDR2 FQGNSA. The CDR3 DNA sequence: TGTGCCAGCAACCCCTTTGGCGGGGACACCGGGGAGCTGTTTTTT. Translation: CASNPFGGDTGELFF.